This TCR beta chain is from a study of spatial heterogeneity in lung cancer. V was clipped by 4 bases and J by 6 bases, with 15 bases between them. This CDR3 contains 13 residues. CDR1 is SQVTM, CDR2 ANQGSEA, per germline. TCRdb re-called the 5' RACE reads through MiXCR, storing one row per CDR3 protein. Counted here are more than 95,000 distinct CDR3 sequences, 9% to 15% occurring once; the ten biggest clones make up roughly 17%. This clonotype appeared a few times. Time point meaning: blood at routine non-recurrence follow-up after resection. In each case, whole RNA from tumor, nontumor lung or frozen PBMC was sequenced unsorted.

The sequence was obtained from a male donor with early-stage non-small cell lung cancer. J is TRBJ1-1 and V is TRBV29-1; D gene ambiguous. Here the sequenced sample was PBMCs, taken at follow-up. CDR3 residues: CSVVGQIVSEAFF. CDR3 nucleotide sequence: TGCAGCGTTGTAGGGCAGATCGTTTCTGAAGCTTTCTTT.